The 32 T cell receptor beta chains listed next were all sequenced from one sample in a study of blood T cell repertoires in COVID-19. Profiling relied on immunoSEQ multiplex PCR, and the TCRdb table lists in-frame clones only, not all of them. The profile shows over 110,000 clones, around 82% of them singletons. The sequenced material came from PBMCs or T cells enriched from blood (not recorded which). These receptors were obtained from a man in his fifties or sixties in a cohort exposed to, infected with or recovered from COVID-19 (not recorded which).

This clone was observed a handful of times. The V call is TRBV28, the J call TRBJ2-7; TRBD1 is a possible D gene (6 bases). Germline CDR1 and CDR2: MDHEN and SYDVKM. With 3 bases removed from V and 5 bases from J, the gap between germline ends came to 11 bases. The CDR3 totals 13 residues. For the CDR3, the DNA is TGTGCCAGCAGTTTCGCCTCAGGGGACGAGCAGTACTTC. It codes for CASSFASGDEQYF.

The chain uses TRBV11-2 and TRBJ2-3; D gene unclear. The CDR3 has 12 residues. The germline V and J ends were trimmed by 4 bases and 1 base, with 3 bases remaining between them. Germline V gene sequence: CDR1 SGHAT, CDR2 FQNNGV. DNA for the CDR3: TGTGCCAGCAGCTCTCGCACAGATACGCAGTATTTT. Translation: CASSSRTDTQYF.

In this sample, this clone turned up once. No DNA is shown, since the ends of the CDR3 on it are uncertain; the CDR3 is the one TCRdb lists. The chain recombines TRBV27 with TRBJ1-2; the D call of TRBD1 is as the table states it, not checked on the DNA. The V gene's germline CDR1 is MNHEY and CDR2 SMNVEV (reference sequence). 15 amino acids form the CDR3, both terminal residues included. The CDR3 sequence is CASSSSTGTKYGYTF.

This clone was seen a handful of times. This chain's CDR3 is CASSPVELAQYF. DNA for the CDR3: TGTGCCAGCAGTCCGGTGGAGTTGGCCCAGTACTTC. This sequence joins TRBV28 and TRBJ2-5; D ambiguous. From germline, CDR1 is MDHEN and CDR2 SYDVKM. This CDR3 spans 12 amino acids. V shed 5 bases and J shed 9 bases, with 13 bases lying between them.

V and J are TRBV24-1 and TRBJ1-2, with 9 bases aligning to TRBD1. Trimming at V came to 4 bases and at J to 3 bases, leaving 8 bases not matched to a gene. CDR1 and CDR2 from the germline V gene are KGHDR and SFDVKD. The CDR3 covers 16 residues. CDR3 in amino acids: CATSDHRQGVDYGYTF. DNA of the CDR3: TGTGCCACCAGTGACCACCGACAGGGGGTTGACTATGGCTACACCTTC.

The J gene is TRBJ2-6, the V gene TRBV30, with 7 bases identical to TRBD2. Per germline, CDR1 GTSNPN and CDR2 SVGIG (reference sequence). Trimming removed 8 bases from V and 0 bases from J; junction bases left unmatched: 7. The CDR3 spans 15 residues. Here the CDR3 DNA reads TGTGCCCATGGGGAGGGCCTCTCTGGGGCCAACGTCCTGACTTTC. This sequence encodes CAHGEGLSGANVLTF.

This CDR3 reads CASSIDGGYSNQPQHF. Here the CDR3 DNA reads TGTGCCAGTAGTATAGACGGAGGATATAGCAATCAGCCCCAGCATTTT. The V call is TRBV19, the J call TRBJ1-5; D gene uncertain. The germline V and J ends were trimmed by 0 bases and 0 bases, with 9 bases remaining between them. This CDR3 comprises 16 residues. The germline V gene has CDR1 LNHDA and CDR2 SQIVND (reference sequence). The full variable domain, with the rest looked up from reference TRBV19 and TRBJ1-5, is DGGITQSPKYLFRKEGQNVTLSCEQNLNHDAMYWYRQDPGQGLRLIYYSQIVNDFQKGDIAEGYSVSREKKESFPLTVTSAQKNPTAFYLCASSIDGGYSNQPQHFGDGTRLSIL.

CDR3 loop: CASSRQRQGAGDTQYF. CDR3 bases: TGTGCCAGCAGCCGTCAGAGACAGGGGGCAGGAGATACGCAGTATTTT. V gene TRBV3-1 (or the pseudogene TRBV3-2) combines with J gene TRBJ2-3; 10 nucleotides match TRBD1. Germline CDR1 LGHDT, CDR2 YNNKEL (reference sequence). J was trimmed by 5 bases and V by 4 bases; bases with no gene match: 9. CDR3 length: 16 residues.

This clone is a singleton in its sample. The chain couples TRBV12-3 or TRBV12-4 to TRBJ2-1, with TRBD2 as a possible D gene (5 bases). CDR3 length: 13 amino acids. The V and J ends lost 3 bases and 11 bases respectively, with 14 bases between them. The CDR3 here is CASSLGRVAQQFF. The CDR3 DNA reads TGTGCCAGCAGTTTGGGTCGGGTAGCGCAGCAGTTCTTC.

V and J are TRBV28 and TRBJ2-2; no firm D call. Per the germline V gene, CDR1 is MDHEN and CDR2 is SYDVKM. There are 11 residues in the CDR3. The V end lost 8 bases, the J end lost 7 bases, and 8 bases lay between the germline ends. CDR3 loop: CASVGHGELFF. DNA of the CDR3: TGTGCCAGCGTCGGTCACGGGGAGCTGTTTTTT. The full variable domain, in which reference TRBV28 and TRBJ2-2 provide the parts outside the CDR3, is DVKVTQSSRYLVKRTGEKVFLECVQDMDHENMFWYRQDPGLGLRLIYFSYDVKMKEKGDIPEGYSVSREKKERFSLILESASTNQTSMYLCASVGHGELFFGEGSRLTVL.

This chain connects TRBV30 to TRBJ2-2; tentatively, D is TRBD2 (6 bases). Looked up from germline, CDR1 is GTSNPN and CDR2 is SVGIG (reference sequence). This CDR3 is built from 14 residues. V lost 3 bases and J lost 6, with 14 bases in between. The CDR3 here is CAWRGGPAAGELFF. The CDR3 bases are TGTGCCTGGAGGGGAGGCCCTGCTGCCGGGGAGCTGTTTTTT. The whole variable domain, remainder taken from reference TRBV30 and TRBJ2-2, is SQTIHQWPATLVQPVGSPLSLECTVEGTSNPNLYWYRQAAGRGLQLLFYSVGIGQISSEVPQNLSASRPQDRQFILSSKKLLLSDSGFYLCAWRGGPAAGELFFGEGSRLTVL.

The genes are TRBV3-1 (or the pseudogene TRBV3-2) and TRBJ1-2; the D gene is possibly TRBD1 (5 bases). The germline V gene has CDR1 LGHDT and CDR2 YNNKEL (reference sequence). Trimming removed 4 bases from V and 0 bases from J, with 9 bases in between. The CDR3 spans 14 residues. CDR3 coding DNA: TGTGCCAGCAGCCCTTGGGGGGCTAACTATGGCTACACCTTC. Amino acids: CASSPWGANYGYTF.

V and J are TRBV7-2 and TRBJ2-1; 8 nucleotides align to TRBD2. This CDR3 contains 11 residues. With V trimmed by 4 bases and J by 13 bases, 3 bases remained unmatched. Germline V gene data show CDR1 as SGHTA and CDR2 as FQGNSA. The CDR3 sequence is CASSSSGQQFF. The DNA of the CDR3 is TGTGCCAGCAGCTCTAGCGGGCAACAGTTCTTC.

This chain uses TRBV14 with TRBJ2-1, with a possible D match to TRBD2 (6 bases). From germline, CDR1 is SGHDN and CDR2 FVKESK. CDR3 size: 17 residues. Trimming took 0 bases from V and 1 from J, leaving 13 bases between them. CDR3: CASSQDLGSGSYNEQFF. DNA of the CDR3: TGTGCCAGCAGCCAAGATCTCGGCAGCGGGTCCTACAATGAGCAGTTCTTC.

CDR3 amino acids: CASSVGSLATDTQYF. The DNA for the CDR3 is TGTGCCAGCAGCGTAGGGTCTCTAGCCACAGATACGCAGTATTTT. The chain carries TRBV9 and TRBJ2-3; perhaps TRBD2 as D (5 bases). Trimming removed 0 bases from V and 2 bases from J, with 10 bases in between. Germline V lookup: CDR1 SGDLS, CDR2 YYNGEE. CDR3 length: 15 residues.

The rearrangement links TRBV19 to TRBJ1-5; 7 nucleotides align to TRBD1. The CDR3 sequence is 14 residues long. Germline V gene data show CDR1 as LNHDA and CDR2 as SQIVND (reference sequence). V trimming: 4 bases; J trimming: 6 bases; junction bases outside the gene matches: 6. The CDR3 bases are TGTGCCAGTAGTACCCGACAGGGCCGTCAGCCCCAGCATTTT. It specifies CASSTRQGRQPQHF.

This rearrangement joins TRBV19 to TRBJ2-1; 11 bases match TRBD2. Germline CDR1 reads LNHDA; CDR2 reads SQIVND (reference sequence). Trimming at V came to 1 base and at J to 7 bases, leaving 9 bases not matched to a gene. The CDR3 runs to 17 residues. The CDR3 here is CASSIGLAGLRGNEQFF. CDR3 coding DNA: TGTGCCAGTAGTATAGGACTAGCGGGACTCAGAGGGAATGAGCAGTTCTTC.

The V and J genes are TRBV27 and TRBJ2-2; D remains unclear. Per the germline V gene, CDR1 is MNHEY and CDR2 is SMNVEV (reference sequence). The CDR3 contains 12 residues. V lost 8 bases to trimming and J lost 7 bases, with 11 bases between them. Here the CDR3 reads CASSPLIGELFF. Written as DNA, the CDR3 is TGTGCCAGCTCCCCGTTAATCGGGGAGCTGTTTTTT.

CDR3 bases: TGTGCCAGCAGTGAACAGGGGGCTGAGGAAAAACTGTTTTTT. As protein: CASSEQGAEEKLFF. The chain is built from TRBV2 and TRBJ1-4; 8 bases fit TRBD1. V gave up 2 bases and J gave up 8 bases; unmatched junction bases: 4. There are 14 residues in the CDR3. Germline CDR1 and CDR2: SNHLY and FYNNEI.

The chain recombines TRBV14 with TRBJ1-1; tentatively, D is TRBD1 (6 bases). Looked up from germline, CDR1 is SGHDN and CDR2 is FVKESK. The CDR3 is 14 residues long. V was pared by 5 bases and J by 1 base, with 11 bases between. CDR3 sequence: CASSYRVQNTEAFF. Here the CDR3 DNA reads TGTGCCAGCAGCTACAGGGTTCAGAACACTGAAGCTTTCTTT.

This clone came up a few times. V is TRBV11-3 and J is TRBJ2-7, with 7 bases that match TRBD1. This CDR3 spans 15 amino acids. The J segment lost 3 bases and the V segment lost 2 bases, leaving 7 bases of the junction unmatched. Germline CDR1 reads SGHNT; CDR2 reads YENEEA. CDR3 sequence (DNA): TGTGCCAGCAGCTTATCATTTGGACAGGTCTACGAGCAGTACTTC. This encodes CASSLSFGQVYEQYF.

The chain recombines TRBV27 with TRBJ2-5; 7 bases fit TRBD2. J gave up 5 bases and V 9 bases, and 15 bases lay outside the gene matches. Germline CDR1 reads MNHEY; CDR2 reads SMNVEV (reference sequence). The CDR3 totals 15 residues. Written as DNA, the CDR3 is TGTGCCAGAAGAGAAGAAAGGGCCGGGGGGGAGACCCAGTACTTC. This encodes CARREERAGGETQYF.

This clone was seen more than once but under ten times. The rearrangement uses TRBV6-2 or TRBV6-3 and TRBJ2-7, with 8 bases matching TRBD2. The V gene's germline CDR1 is MNHEY and CDR2 SVGEGT. The CDR3 runs to 16 residues. With V trimmed by 4 bases and J by 2 bases, 10 bases remained unmatched. The CDR3 nucleotides are TGTGCCAGCAGTTTGTCCGGGCGGGGGGCCCCCTACGAGCAGTACTTC. It is translated as CASSLSGRGAPYEQYF.

The V and J genes are TRBV6-5 and TRBJ1-2; no clear D gene. The V gene lost 10 bases and the J gene lost 7 bases, with 22 bases spanning the gap. CDR3 length: 14 amino acids. Germline V gene sequence: CDR1 MNHEY, CDR2 SVGAGI. The CDR3, as DNA: TGTGCCACCTCTTCCAGGAAAACCGTCGCTGGCTACACCTTC. It specifies CATSSRKTVAGYTF.

The chain combines TRBV11-3 with TRBJ2-1; D not certain. This CDR3 is 12 amino acids long. The V gene lost 3 bases and the J gene lost 4 bases, with 4 bases spanning the gap. CDR1 SGHNT and CDR2 YENEEA come from the germline V gene. The CDR3 loop is CASSFEYNEQFF. CDR3 DNA: TGTGCCAGCAGCTTTGAGTACAATGAGCAGTTCTTC.

This clone has more than one count but fewer than ten. The chain's CDR3 is CATSDSGTSGARDPGELFF. CDR3 nucleotides: TGTGCCACCAGTGACTCCGGGACTAGCGGGGCGAGGGACCCCGGGGAGCTGTTTTTT. The gene calls are TRBV24-1 and TRBJ2-2; 13 bases map to TRBD2. J lost 6 bases, V lost 4 bases, and 13 bases had no gene match. CDR3 length: 19 amino acids. Per germline, CDR1 KGHDR and CDR2 SFDVKD.

V usage is TRBV20-1 and J usage is TRBJ1-1; weak D call: TRBD1 (5 bases). The V gene lost 5 bases and the J gene lost 13 bases, with 17 bases spanning the gap. The CDR3 runs to 11 residues. Germline V gene data show CDR1 as DFQATT and CDR2 as SNEGSKA (reference sequence). The CDR3 loop reads CSARSRGGSFF. CDR3 coding DNA: TGCAGTGCTCGATCGAGGGGAGGAAGTTTCTTT.

The V call is TRBV24-1, the J call TRBJ1-4; TRBD1 aligns across 10 bases. The V gene's germline CDR1 is KGHDR and CDR2 SFDVKD. The CDR3 length is 15 residues. V lost 5 bases, J lost 3 bases, and 2 bases stayed unmatched. The CDR3: CATSAGTGANEKLFF. The CDR3 DNA reads TGTGCCACCAGTGCCGGGACAGGGGCTAATGAAAAACTGTTTTTT.

The CDR3, as DNA: TGTGCCAGCAGTTTGGATCCGGGAGAGTGGGGAGGTAATTCACCCCTCCACTTT. It encodes CASSLDPGEWGGNSPLHF. The V and J genes are TRBV27 and TRBJ1-6; D ambiguous. This CDR3 is built from 18 residues. V was shortened by 3 bases and J by 6 bases, with 21 bases between the two germline ends. CDR1 and CDR2 (germline): MNHEY, SMNVEV (reference sequence).

This clone was seen only a few times. V usage is TRBV6-1 and J usage is TRBJ2-7; the match to TRBD2 covers 9 bases. J was trimmed by 2 bases and V by 3 bases; bases with no gene match: 5. Germline V gene sequence: CDR1 MNHNS, CDR2 SASEGT. The CDR3 length is 15 residues. The CDR3 bases are TGTGCCAGCAGTGAGTGGGCGGGAGGGCCCTACGAGCAGTACTTC. Its translation: CASSEWAGGPYEQYF.

This rearrangement joins TRBV18 to TRBJ1-3, with TRBD1 identical over 7 bases. Germline CDR1 is KGHSH and CDR2 is LQKENI. Trimming cost V 5 bases and J 2 bases; bases outside gene matches: 6. The CDR3 spans 15 residues. The CDR3 loop reads CASSAGTVTGNTIYF. For the CDR3, the DNA is TGTGCCAGCTCAGCCGGGACAGTTACTGGAAACACCATATATTTT.

The chain uses TRBV7-6 and TRBJ1-1, with D possibly TRBD1 on 6 matching bases. CDR1 is SGHVS, CDR2 FNYEAQ, per germline. Deletions cut 0 bases from V and 6 bases from J, with 14 bases between. The CDR3 has 15 residues. CDR3 DNA: TGTGCCAGCAGCTTAGCAGAGGGGGGGTATCCTGAAGCTTTCTTT. It yields the protein CASSLAEGGYPEAFF.